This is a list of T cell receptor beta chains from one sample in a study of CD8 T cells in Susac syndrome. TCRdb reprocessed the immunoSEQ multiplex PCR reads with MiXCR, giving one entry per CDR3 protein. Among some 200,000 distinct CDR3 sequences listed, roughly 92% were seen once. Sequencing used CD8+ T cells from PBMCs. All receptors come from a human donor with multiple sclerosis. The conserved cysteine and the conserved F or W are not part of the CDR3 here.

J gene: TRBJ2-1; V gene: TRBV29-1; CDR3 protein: SVYGQENEQF
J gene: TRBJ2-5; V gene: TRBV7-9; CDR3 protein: ASSTRASGSWQETQY
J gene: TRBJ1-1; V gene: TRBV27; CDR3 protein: ATWSPGQGLNTEAF
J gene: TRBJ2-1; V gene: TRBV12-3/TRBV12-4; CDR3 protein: ASRAPGGINEQF
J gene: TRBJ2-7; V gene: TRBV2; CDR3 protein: ASSDPRDRSSYEQY
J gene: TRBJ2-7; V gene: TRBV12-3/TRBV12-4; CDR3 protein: ASSRGVGEQY
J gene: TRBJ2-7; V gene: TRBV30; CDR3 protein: AWSGPPREQY
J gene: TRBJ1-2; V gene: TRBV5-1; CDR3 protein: ASSGGAYGYT
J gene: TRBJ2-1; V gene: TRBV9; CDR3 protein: ASTTSGLNEQF
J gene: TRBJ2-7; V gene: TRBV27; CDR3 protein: ASGPGASSYEQY
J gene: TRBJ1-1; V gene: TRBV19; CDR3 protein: ASSYQGPTEAF
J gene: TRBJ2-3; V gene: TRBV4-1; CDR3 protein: ASSSFPVAGEGAEDTQY
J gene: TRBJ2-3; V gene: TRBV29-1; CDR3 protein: SVEREGQGDTQY
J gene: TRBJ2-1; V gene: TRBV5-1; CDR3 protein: ASSSRDRGWNEQF
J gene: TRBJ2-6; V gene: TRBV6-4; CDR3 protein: ASSPENSGANVLT
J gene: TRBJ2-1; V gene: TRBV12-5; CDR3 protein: ASGGLAGAAFYNEQF
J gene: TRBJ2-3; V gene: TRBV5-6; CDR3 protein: ASSLAEGREVGTDTQY
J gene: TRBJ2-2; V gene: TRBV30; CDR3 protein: AWTWDYRAGELF
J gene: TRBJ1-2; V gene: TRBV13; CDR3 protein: ASSLSYVGYT
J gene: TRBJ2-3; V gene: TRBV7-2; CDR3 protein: ASSFERDTDTQY
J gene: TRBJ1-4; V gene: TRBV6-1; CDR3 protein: ASSKTTGLSTNEKLF
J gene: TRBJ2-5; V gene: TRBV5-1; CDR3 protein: ASSPLTSGGARETQY
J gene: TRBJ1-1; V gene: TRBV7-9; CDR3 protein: ASSLVGGATEAF
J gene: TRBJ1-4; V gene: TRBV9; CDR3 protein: ASNQQGDGEKLF
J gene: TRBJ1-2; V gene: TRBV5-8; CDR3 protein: ASSFRTVIGYGYT
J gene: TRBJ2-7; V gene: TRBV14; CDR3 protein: ASSQAVGDSYEQY
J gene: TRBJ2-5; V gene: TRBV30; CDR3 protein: ACGGTGVTSQETQY
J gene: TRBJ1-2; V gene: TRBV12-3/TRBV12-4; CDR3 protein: ASSFPTGLGTYGYT
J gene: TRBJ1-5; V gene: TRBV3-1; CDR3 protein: ASSEDMGNQPQH
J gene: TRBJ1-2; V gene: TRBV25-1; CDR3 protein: ASSDQEKGLLYGYT
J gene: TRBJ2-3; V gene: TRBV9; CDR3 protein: ASSVDRQSTDTQY
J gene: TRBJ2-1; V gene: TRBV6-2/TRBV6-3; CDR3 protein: ASSISGSYNEQF
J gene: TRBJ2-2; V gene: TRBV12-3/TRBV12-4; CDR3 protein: ASSLQENTGELF
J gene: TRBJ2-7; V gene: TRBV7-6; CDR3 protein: ASSLALAGRSYEQY
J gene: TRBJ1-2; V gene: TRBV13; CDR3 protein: ASSLGLRQNYGYT
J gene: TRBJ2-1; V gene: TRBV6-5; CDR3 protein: ASSYSPGASSYNEQF
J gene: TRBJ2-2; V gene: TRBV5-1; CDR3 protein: ASSLVGTSYTGELF
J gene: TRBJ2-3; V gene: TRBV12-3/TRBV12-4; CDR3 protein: ASRALLADTQY
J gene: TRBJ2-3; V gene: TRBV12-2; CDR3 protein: ASRPPAADTQY
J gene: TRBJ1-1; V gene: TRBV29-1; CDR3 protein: SVEDLVGGFAQGAF
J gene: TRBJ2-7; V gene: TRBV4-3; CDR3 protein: ASSQGHSDTSYEQY
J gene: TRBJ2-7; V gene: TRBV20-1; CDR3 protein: SARDNRPYEQY
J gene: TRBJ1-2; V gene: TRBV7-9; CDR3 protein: ASSIDNGYGYT
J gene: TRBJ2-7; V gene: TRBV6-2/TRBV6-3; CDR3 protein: ASSSGQGASYEQY
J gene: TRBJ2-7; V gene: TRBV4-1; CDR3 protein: ASSQDRVRDGYEQY
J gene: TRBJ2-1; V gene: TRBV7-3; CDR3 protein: ASSAAGLSNEQF
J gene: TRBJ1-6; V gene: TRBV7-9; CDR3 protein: ASSPIRQGAGSPLH
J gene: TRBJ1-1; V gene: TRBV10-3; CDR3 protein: AISEGSGQMNTEAF
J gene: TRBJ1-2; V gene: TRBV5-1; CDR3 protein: ASSLTGTRDYGYT
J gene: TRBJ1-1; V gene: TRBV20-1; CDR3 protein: SARVPTDTEAF